A single T cell receptor (beta chain) is shown here with its context. These data are taken from a study of blood T cell repertoires in COVID-19. Study summary: The origin of the acute and convalescent COVID-19 samples was the United States, Italy and Spain.

CDR3 length: 16 residues. The germline CDR1 and CDR2 sequences are LNHDA and SQIVND (reference sequence). Trimming cost V 2 bases and J 8 bases, with 16 bases left between them. The repertoire was sequenced with immunoSEQ multiplex PCR; TCRdb's copy has only in-frame clones and lacks some. The profile shows 250,000 to 300,000 clones, around 86% of them singletons. Sequences were obtained from peripheral blood. This TCR was sampled from a woman aged 40 to 50 who had recovered from COVID-19. The chain links TRBV19 to TRBJ1-6; D is unclear. This CDR3 is CASSIITFTGDSPLHF. CDR3 DNA: TGTGCCAGTAGTATAATCACATTCACCGGGGATTCACCCCTCCACTTT. Drawing the rest from reference TRBV19 and TRBJ1-6, the complete variable domain is DGGITQSPKYLFRKEGQNVTLSCEQNLNHDAMYWYRQDPGQGLRLIYYSQIVNDFQKGDIAEGYSVSREKKESFPLTVTSAQKNPTAFYLCASSIITFTGDSPLHFGNGTRLTVT.